This T cell receptor (beta chain) was profiled in a study of T cell changes during pregnancy in multiple sclerosis. Generated by immunoSEQ multiplex PCR, the TCRdb table keeps only in-frame clones and is missing some. The sample lists 25,000 to 30,000 clones, approximately 92% occurring once. The receptor was isolated from a female donor with multiple sclerosis, enrolled in a pregnancy study. The specimen was CD8+ T cells from peripheral blood mononuclear cells, collected before pregnancy.

CDR3 in amino acids: CASSLGWGVNTEAFF. As DNA, the CDR3 is TGTGCCAGCAGCTTGGGGTGGGGAGTGAACACTGAAGCTTTCTTT. The chain combines TRBV5-4 with TRBJ1-1; D unresolved. V shed 0 bases and J shed 0 bases, with 9 bases lying between them. This CDR3 region has 15 residues. The germline CDR1 and CDR2 sequences are SGHNT and YYREEE (reference sequence). The whole variable domain, filled in from reference TRBV5-4 and TRBJ1-1, reads ETGVTQSPTHLIKTRGQQVTLRCSSQSGHNTVSWYQQALGQGPQFIFQYYREEENGRGNFPPRFSGLQFPNYSSELNVNALELDDSALYLCASSLGWGVNTEAFFGQGTRLTVV.